This T cell receptor beta chain was identified in a study of blood T cell repertoires in COVID-19 (dated by TCRdb to the early 2020s). With regard to the full study: Samples covering the acute and convalescent phases of COVID-19 were provided by collaborators in the United States, Italy and Spain. The material from the prospective study consisted of cDNA or gDNA derived from T cells, B-cell-depleted T cells, or PBMCs. Deeply sampled blood TCRbeta repertoires from subjects exposed to, actively infected with, or recovered from COVID-19 were included in the dataset. The repertoires were made available in a free public database intended to serve as a resource for research on the immune response to SARS-CoV-2. Samples were obtained from the ongoing ImmuneRACE study (first 160 participants) and from over 1,000 subjects provided by 6 global collaborators. Sample metadata almost always included a de-identified subject ID, COVID-19 status, age in years and sex. Where HLA class I and class II types were available, the types were taken from metadata supplied by the sample provider, not from assay-based typing.

CDR1 KGHDR and CDR2 SFDVKD were looked up in the germline V gene. The CDR3 contains 17 residues, cysteine and phenylalanine counted. Just CDR3 DNA is preserved here, 51 bases in frame from base 1. Relative to germline, V is missing 5 bases and J is missing 6 bases, with 10 bases of the junction outside any gene match. Participants in the prospective study were enrolled through a virtual design, were aged 18 to 89 years, and lived in roughly 24 United States geographic areas. To assign participants to cohorts, the prospective study relied on clinical history that participants themselves reported in a screening survey and a study questionnaire. Recovered participants in ImmuneRACE Cohort 3 were defined as having two consecutive negative NP/OP PCR tests, clearance from a healthcare professional, or resolution of symptoms. In the prospective study, whole blood, serum and a nasopharyngeal or oropharyngeal swab were collected from each participant by mobile phlebotomists. Over a roughly 2-month period, participants in the prospective study had the option of providing additional blood draws and questionnaires. Before DNA extraction, blood samples from the prospective study were shipped at room temperature or frozen.

For this clone: The clone's antigen remains unknown. No much larger clonotype is one base removed from it; base qualities were not supplied.

The research as a whole found: How much clinical and demographic metadata was included differed by source and by participant, and the metadata was provided uncurated.

TCRbeta CDR3 regions were amplified from genomic DNA by means of the immunoSEQ Assay, a bias-controlled multiplex PCR. Regarding the original processing steps: The number of nucleated cells in each sample was estimated from the amplification of reference gene primers within the assay. To quantify the absolute abundance of each unique TCRbeta CDR3 rearrangement, sequence reads were collapsed and filtered. For each sample, productive Simpson clonality was calculated as the square root of Simpson's diversity index across productive rearrangements. TCRdb mirrors the immuneACCESS table, restricted to in-frame sequences. Some clones are absent from its copies; in checked studies, under half trace to an unresolved V gene, and the reason for the others is unknown. That table gives V, J and clone size, and the DNA gave D and trimming. The sample records approximately 290,000 clones, 90% of which are singletons. Approximately 1.2% of the sample comes from the top ten.

The V gene is TRBV24-1 and the J gene is TRBJ1-5; TRBD1 agrees with 12 junctional bases. The source is a woman aged 25 to 39 who had recovered from COVID-19. The specimen sequenced was PBMCs or T cells enriched from blood (not recorded which). The DNA is TGTGCCACCAGTGCTAAACCGGGACAGGGGGCCACTCAGCCCCAGCATTTT. Translated, this gives CATSAKPGQGATQPQHF.